The 22 T cell receptor beta chains in this list originate from one sample, sequenced in a study of Ad26.COV2.S vaccination and SARS-CoV-2 variants. Treatment given: roughly 20 received Ad26.COV2.S at low or high dose, single or two shots; about 5 received placebo; per-sample allocation not given. Sample collection was performed on day 63 after the first vaccine or placebo injection. Clones were read by immunoSEQ multiplex PCR, and TCRdb kept only the in-frame ones, dropping some. In the table there are approximately 500,000 clones, about 83% of which are singletons. The sample here was peripheral blood, taken in a trial of Ad26.COV2.S vaccine versus placebo. These receptors all stem from a person between 18 and 60 years old who received the Ad26.COV2.S COVID-19 vaccine or a placebo.

V gene TRBV12-3 or TRBV12-4 combines with J gene TRBJ1-6; D gene unclear. The CDR3 contains 13 residues. Deletions cut 3 bases from V and 6 bases from J, with 6 bases between. For the CDR3, the DNA is TGTGCCAGCAGTTTGGGCCTTAATTCACCCCTCCACTTT. Protein product: CASSLGLNSPLHF.

V usage is TRBV14 and J usage is TRBJ2-7; a weak D match, TRBD1 (6 bases). The V gene lost 1 base and the J gene lost 8 bases, with 6 bases spanning the gap. Looked up from germline, CDR1 is SGHDN and CDR2 is FVKESK. The CDR3 has 11 amino acids. CDR3 loop: CASSQGGQQYF. CDR3 coding DNA: TGTGCCAGCAGCCAAGGGGGGCAGCAGTACTTC.

The V and J genes are TRBV12-3 or TRBV12-4 and TRBJ1-1; D is unclear. Trimming stripped 5 bases from V and 1 base from J, with 5 bases between. The CDR3 contains 12 residues. CDR3 sequence: CASSPSNTEAFF. The CDR3 DNA follows: TGTGCCAGCAGTCCCTCGAACACTGAAGCTTTCTTT.

The chain has TRBV7-8 and TRBJ2-1; D gene uncertain. Trimming pared 5 bases from V and 7 bases from J, leaving 9 bases between. Germline V CDR1 and CDR2: SGHVS, FQNEAQ. The CDR3 sequence is 12 residues long. For the CDR3, the DNA is TGTGCCAGCAGCACCCTAACTAATGAGCAGTTCTTC. Protein product: CASSTLTNEQFF.

V gene TRBV19 combines with J gene TRBJ1-1; 8 bases are a match to TRBD1. The CDR3 runs to 18 residues. The germline V gene encodes CDR1 LNHDA and CDR2 SQIVND (reference sequence). Unmatched junction bases numbered 17, after V lost 7 bases and J lost 1 base. Written as DNA, the CDR3 is TGTGCCAGTATAGACGGACAGGGTATACCCTCCCCGAACACTGAAGCTTTCTTT. It encodes CASIDGQGIPSPNTEAFF.

The chain links TRBV30 to TRBJ2-3, with 10 positions matching TRBD1. This CDR3 is built from 13 residues. Germline lookup yields CDR1 GTSNPN and CDR2 SVGIG (reference sequence). V shed 8 bases and J 1 base; nucleotides not matched to a gene: 3. The CDR3 here is CAGQGVGTDTQYF. Here the CDR3 DNA reads TGTGCCGGACAGGGGGTGGGCACAGATACGCAGTATTTT. Complete variable domain (other parts from reference TRBV30 and TRBJ2-3): SQTIHQWPATLVQPVGSPLSLECTVEGTSNPNLYWYRQAAGRGLQLLFYSVGIGQISSEVPQNLSASRPQDRQFILSSKKLLLSDSGFYLCAGQGVGTDTQYFGPGTRLTVL.

The chain couples TRBV5-4 to TRBJ1-5, with TRBD1 as a possible D gene (5 bases). The CDR3 contains 18 residues. V shed 5 bases and J shed 2 bases, with 23 bases lying between them. CDR1 SGHNT and CDR2 YYREEE come from the germline V gene (reference sequence). The CDR3 DNA is TGTGCCAGCAGTCCCCGGGGTGGGGGGATTTCCGGCAATCAGCCCCAGCATTTT. Translation: CASSPRGGGISGNQPQHF.

The chain recombines TRBV6-4 with TRBJ1-4, with D unclear. V gave up 3 bases and J gave up 4 bases, with 18 bases separating them. Germline-derived CDR1 and CDR2 are MRHNA and SNTAGT. There are 17 residues in the CDR3. The CDR3 bases are TGTGCCAGCAGTGATAAGGGCAGGTCTGGCCGTAATGAAAAACTGTTTTTT. Translated: CASSDKGRSGRNEKLFF.

On this clone itself: Other DNA sequences in this specimen translate into the identical CDR3. V usage is TRBV7-9 and J usage is TRBJ1-4; TRBD1 matches at 10 bases. The CDR3 is made up of 14 amino acids. Germline V gives CDR1 SEHNR, CDR2 FQNEAQ (reference sequence). V shed 5 bases, J shed 8 bases, and the junction held 5 bases outside the gene matches. CDR3 sequence (DNA): TGTGCCAGCAGCGACCGGGACAGGGGCGAAAAACTGTTTTTT. This codes for CASSDRDRGEKLFF.

The rearrangement uses TRBV2 and TRBJ2-7; 8 nucleotides agree with TRBD2. CDR3 length: 14 residues. Germline V gene data show CDR1 as SNHLY and CDR2 as FYNNEI. The J segment lost 0 bases and the V segment lost 7 bases, leaving 5 bases of the junction unmatched. The DNA of the CDR3 is TGTGCCAGCACACTAGCGGCCTACTCCTACGAGCAGTACTTC. Protein sequence: CASTLAAYSYEQYF.

The chain employs TRBV7-9 and TRBJ1-4; D call uncertain. Germline values: CDR1 SEHNR, CDR2 FQNEAQ (reference sequence). V lost 3 bases, J lost 8 bases, and 13 bases lay in between. The CDR3 is made up of 14 amino acids. CDR3 loop: CASSFRPPLEKLFF. The CDR3 bases are TGTGCCAGCAGCTTTCGTCCGCCCTTGGAAAAACTGTTTTTT. Full variable domain (missing parts from reference TRBV7-9 and TRBJ1-4): DTGVSQNPRHKITKRGQNVTFRCDPISEHNRLYWYRQTLGQGPEFLTYFQNEAQLEKSRLLSDRFSAERPKGSFSTLEIQRTEQGDSAMYLCASSFRPPLEKLFFGSGTQLSVL.

The chain joins TRBV6-5 to TRBJ2-3; D uncertain. Germline V gene sequence: CDR1 MNHEY, CDR2 SVGAGI. The CDR3 consists of 13 residues. Trimming took 6 bases from V and 7 from J, leaving 14 bases between them. The CDR3 nucleotides are TGTGCCAGCAGCGACTCCCCGCGTAATACGCAGTATTTT. Protein product: CASSDSPRNTQYF.

CDR3 sequence reads: CASSAGQPNQPQHF. CDR3 sequence (DNA): TGTGCCAGCAGCGCAGGACAGCCCAATCAGCCCCAGCATTTT. The chain recombines TRBV6-5 with TRBJ1-5, with a weak D call TRBD1 (6 bases). The germline V gene encodes CDR1 MNHEY and CDR2 SVGAGI. CDR3 size: 14 residues. V was shortened by 6 bases and J by 3 bases, with 12 bases between the two germline ends.

The chain couples TRBV5-1 to TRBJ2-2; D ambiguous. Germline V gene data show CDR1 as SGHRS and CDR2 as YFSETQ. This CDR3 has 13 residues. Trimming removed 4 bases from V and 6 bases from J, with 10 bases in between. DNA for the CDR3: TGCGCCAGCAGCCCACCTGGGGCCGGGGAGCTGTTTTTT. It specifies CASSPPGAGELFF.

The rearrangement links TRBV15 to TRBJ2-7; 8 bases line up with TRBD2. Germline trimming cut 9 bases from V and 3 bases from J; bases unmatched to any gene: 10. This CDR3 has 14 residues. The germline CDR1 and CDR2 sequences are LNHNV and YYDKDF (reference sequence). The CDR3 bases are TGTGCCACTAGCCTGGGGACTAGACTCTACGAGCAGTACTTC. Amino acids: CATSLGTRLYEQYF.

The V call is TRBV5-4, the J call TRBJ2-3; 9 bases map to TRBD1. With V trimmed by 4 bases and J by 6 bases, 3 bases remained unmatched. CDR3 size: 13 residues. Germline loops: CDR1 SGHNT, CDR2 YYREEE (reference sequence). DNA for the CDR3: TGTGCCAGCAGCCGGGACAGGGAGGATACGCAGTATTTT. It encodes CASSRDREDTQYF.

This chain connects TRBV19 to TRBJ2-5, with 12 bases that match TRBD2. The germline gives CDR1 LNHDA, CDR2 SQIVND (reference sequence). This CDR3 contains 15 residues. The V gene end was trimmed by 7 bases and the J gene end by 5 bases; junction bases not matched to a gene: 8. The CDR3 region has the DNA TGTGCCAGTACAGAAACGGGACTAGCGGGTGAGACCCAGTACTTC. The encoded protein is CASTETGLAGETQYF.

The rearrangement links TRBV7-9 to TRBJ1-4; TRBD1 matches at 8 bases. Trimming removed 7 bases from V and 7 bases from J; junction bases left unmatched: 8. The CDR3 is 14 amino acids. Per the germline V gene, CDR1 is SEHNR and CDR2 is FQNEAQ (reference sequence). The CDR3: CASTLTGGGEKLFF. As DNA, the CDR3 is TGTGCCAGCACCCTCACAGGGGGGGGTGAAAAACTGTTTTTT.

The chain carries TRBV28 and TRBJ1-1, with D possibly matching TRBD1 (6 bases). Per the germline V gene, CDR1 is MDHEN and CDR2 is SYDVKM. CDR3 length equals 15 residues. V shed 4 bases and J shed 4 bases, with 16 bases lying between them. The DNA for the CDR3 is TGTGCCAGCAGTTATAGGGGGGGCAGAGCCACTGAAGCTTTCTTT. Translating it yields CASSYRGGRATEAFF.

This clone has just a few counts. This CDR3 is CASSADSTVSYEQYF. DNA of the CDR3: TGCGCCAGCAGCGCCGACAGTACTGTATCCTACGAGCAGTACTTC. This chain connects TRBV5-1 to TRBJ2-7, with D perhaps TRBD1 (5 bases). V lost 4 bases and J 1 base, leaving 15 bases between the germline ends. This CDR3 is 15 amino acids long. Germline loops: CDR1 SGHRS, CDR2 YFSETQ.

The chain carries TRBV7-2 and TRBJ2-7; no definite D call. The CDR3 is 16 residues long. Trimming took off 2 bases at V and 0 bases at J, with 14 bases between the two ends. The germline V gene has CDR1 SGHTA and CDR2 FQGNSA. CDR3 nucleotide sequence: TGTGCCAGCAGCTTACCCCCACTCCGGCTCTCCTACGAGCAGTACTTC. Translated: CASSLPPLRLSYEQYF.

The chain links TRBV29-1 to TRBJ2-2; D is undetermined. The ends were cut back, 5 bases at V and 5 bases at J, with 15 bases in the middle. This CDR3 is 14 amino acids long. The V gene's germline CDR1 is SQVTM and CDR2 ANQGSEA. The CDR3 DNA sequence: TGCAGCGTTTCCGTGGAGAGGCGAACCGGGGAGCTGTTTTTT. This gives the protein CSVSVERRTGELFF.